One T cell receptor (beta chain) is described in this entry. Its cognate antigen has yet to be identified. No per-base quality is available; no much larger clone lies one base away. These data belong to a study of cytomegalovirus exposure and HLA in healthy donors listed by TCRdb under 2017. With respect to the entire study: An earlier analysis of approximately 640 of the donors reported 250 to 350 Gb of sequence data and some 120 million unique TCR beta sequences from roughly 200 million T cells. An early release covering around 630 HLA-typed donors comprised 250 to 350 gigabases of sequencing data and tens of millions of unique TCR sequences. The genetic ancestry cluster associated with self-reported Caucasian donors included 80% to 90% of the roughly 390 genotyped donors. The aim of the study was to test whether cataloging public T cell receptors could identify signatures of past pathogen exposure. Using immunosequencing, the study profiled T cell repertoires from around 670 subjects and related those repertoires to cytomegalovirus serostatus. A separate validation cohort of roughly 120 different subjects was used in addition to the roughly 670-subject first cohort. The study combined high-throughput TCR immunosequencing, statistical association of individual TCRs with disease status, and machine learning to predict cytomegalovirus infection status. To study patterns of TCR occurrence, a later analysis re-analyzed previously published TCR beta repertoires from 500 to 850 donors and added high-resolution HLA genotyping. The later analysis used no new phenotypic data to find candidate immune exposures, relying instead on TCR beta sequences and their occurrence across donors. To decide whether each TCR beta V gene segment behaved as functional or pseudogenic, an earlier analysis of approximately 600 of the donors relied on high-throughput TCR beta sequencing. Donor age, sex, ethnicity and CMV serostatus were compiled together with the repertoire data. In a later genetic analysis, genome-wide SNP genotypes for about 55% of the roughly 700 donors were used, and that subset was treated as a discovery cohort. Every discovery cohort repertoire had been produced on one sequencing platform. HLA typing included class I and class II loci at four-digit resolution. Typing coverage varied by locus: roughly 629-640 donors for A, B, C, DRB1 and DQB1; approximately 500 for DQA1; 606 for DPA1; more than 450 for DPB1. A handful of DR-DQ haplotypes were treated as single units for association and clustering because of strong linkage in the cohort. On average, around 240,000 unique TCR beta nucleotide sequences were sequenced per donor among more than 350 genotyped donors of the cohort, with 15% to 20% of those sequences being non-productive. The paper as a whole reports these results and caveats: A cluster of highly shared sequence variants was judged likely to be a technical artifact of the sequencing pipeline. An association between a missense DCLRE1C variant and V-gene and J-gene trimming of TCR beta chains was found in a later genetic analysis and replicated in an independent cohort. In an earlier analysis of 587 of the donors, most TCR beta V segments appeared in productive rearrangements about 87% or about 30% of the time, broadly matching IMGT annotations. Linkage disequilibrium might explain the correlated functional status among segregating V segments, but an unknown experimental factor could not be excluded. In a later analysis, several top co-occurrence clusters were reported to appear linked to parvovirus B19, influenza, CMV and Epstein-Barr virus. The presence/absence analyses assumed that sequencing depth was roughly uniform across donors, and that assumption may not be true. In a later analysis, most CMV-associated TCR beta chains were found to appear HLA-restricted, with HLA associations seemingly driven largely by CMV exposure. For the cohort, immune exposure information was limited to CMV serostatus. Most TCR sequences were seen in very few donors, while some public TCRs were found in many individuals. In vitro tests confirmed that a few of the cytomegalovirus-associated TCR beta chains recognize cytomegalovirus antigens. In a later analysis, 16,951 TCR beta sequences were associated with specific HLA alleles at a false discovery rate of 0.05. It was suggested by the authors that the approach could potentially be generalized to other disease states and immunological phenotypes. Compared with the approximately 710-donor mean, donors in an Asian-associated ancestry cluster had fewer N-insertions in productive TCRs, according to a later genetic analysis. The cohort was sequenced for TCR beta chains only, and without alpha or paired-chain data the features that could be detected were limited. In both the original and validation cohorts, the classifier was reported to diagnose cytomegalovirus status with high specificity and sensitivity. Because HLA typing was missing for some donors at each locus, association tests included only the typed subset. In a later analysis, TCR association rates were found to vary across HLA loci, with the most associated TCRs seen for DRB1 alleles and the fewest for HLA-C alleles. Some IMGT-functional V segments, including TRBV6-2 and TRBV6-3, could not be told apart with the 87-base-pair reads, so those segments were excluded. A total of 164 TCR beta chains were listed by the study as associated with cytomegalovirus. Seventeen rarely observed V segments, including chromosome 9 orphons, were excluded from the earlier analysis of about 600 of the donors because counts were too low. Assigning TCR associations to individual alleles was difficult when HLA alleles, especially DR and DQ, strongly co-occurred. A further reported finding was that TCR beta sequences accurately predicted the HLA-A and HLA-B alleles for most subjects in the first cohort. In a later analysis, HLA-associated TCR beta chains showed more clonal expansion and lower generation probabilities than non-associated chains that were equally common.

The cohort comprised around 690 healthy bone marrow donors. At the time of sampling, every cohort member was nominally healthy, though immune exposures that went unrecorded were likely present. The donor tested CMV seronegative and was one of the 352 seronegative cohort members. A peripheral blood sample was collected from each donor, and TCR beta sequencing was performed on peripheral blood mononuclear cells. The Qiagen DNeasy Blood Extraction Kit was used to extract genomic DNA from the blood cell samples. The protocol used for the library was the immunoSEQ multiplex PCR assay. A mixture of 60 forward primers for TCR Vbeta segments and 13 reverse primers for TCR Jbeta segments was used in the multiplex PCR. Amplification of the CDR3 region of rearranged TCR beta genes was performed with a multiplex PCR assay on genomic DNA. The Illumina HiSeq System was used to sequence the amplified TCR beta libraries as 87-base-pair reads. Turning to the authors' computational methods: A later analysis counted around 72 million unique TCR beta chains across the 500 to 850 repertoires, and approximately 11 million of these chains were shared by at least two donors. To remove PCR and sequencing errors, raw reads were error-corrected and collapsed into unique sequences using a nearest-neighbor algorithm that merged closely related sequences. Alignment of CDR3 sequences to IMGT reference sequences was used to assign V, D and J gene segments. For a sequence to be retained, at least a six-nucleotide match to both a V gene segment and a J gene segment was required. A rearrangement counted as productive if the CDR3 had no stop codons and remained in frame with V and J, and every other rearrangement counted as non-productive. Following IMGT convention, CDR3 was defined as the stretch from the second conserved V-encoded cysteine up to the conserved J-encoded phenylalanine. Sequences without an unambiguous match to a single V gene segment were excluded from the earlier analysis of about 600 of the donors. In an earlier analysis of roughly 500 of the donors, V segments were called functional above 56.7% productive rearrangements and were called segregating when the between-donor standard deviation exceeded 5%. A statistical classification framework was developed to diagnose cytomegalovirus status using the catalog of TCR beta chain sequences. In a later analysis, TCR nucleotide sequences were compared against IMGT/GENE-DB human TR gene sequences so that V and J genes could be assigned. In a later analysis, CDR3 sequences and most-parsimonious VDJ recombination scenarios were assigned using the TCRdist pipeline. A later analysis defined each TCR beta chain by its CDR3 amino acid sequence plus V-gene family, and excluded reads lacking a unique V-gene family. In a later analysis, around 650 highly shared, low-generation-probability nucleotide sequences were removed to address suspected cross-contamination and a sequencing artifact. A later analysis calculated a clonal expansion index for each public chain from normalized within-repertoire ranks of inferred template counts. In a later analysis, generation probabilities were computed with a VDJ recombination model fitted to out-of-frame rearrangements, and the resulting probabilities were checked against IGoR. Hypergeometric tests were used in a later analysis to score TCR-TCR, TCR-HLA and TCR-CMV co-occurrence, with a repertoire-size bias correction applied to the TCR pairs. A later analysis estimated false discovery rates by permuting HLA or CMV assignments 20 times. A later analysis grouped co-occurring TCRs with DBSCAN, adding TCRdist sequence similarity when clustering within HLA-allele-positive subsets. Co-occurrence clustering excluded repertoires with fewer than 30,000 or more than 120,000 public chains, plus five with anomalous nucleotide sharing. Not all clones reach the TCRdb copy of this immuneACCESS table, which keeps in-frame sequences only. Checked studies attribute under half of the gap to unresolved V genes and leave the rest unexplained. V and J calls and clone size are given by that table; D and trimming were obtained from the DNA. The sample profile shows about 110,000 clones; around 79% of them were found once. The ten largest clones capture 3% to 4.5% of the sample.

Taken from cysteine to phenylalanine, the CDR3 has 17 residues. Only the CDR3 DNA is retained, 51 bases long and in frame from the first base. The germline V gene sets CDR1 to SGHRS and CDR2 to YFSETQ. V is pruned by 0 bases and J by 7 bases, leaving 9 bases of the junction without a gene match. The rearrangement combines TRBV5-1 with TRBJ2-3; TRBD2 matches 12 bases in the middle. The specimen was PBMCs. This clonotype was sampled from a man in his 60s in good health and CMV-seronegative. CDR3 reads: CASSLDPSGGALNTQYF. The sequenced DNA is TGCGCCAGCAGCTTGGATCCTAGCGGGGGGGCCCTTAATACGCAGTATTTT.